One and the same sample provided the 7 T cell receptor beta chains below, sequenced in a study of T cell responses to AZD1222 COVID-19 vaccine. Some clones are missing from TCRdb's copy, which holds only in-frame ones; the method was immunoSEQ multiplex PCR. Of 95,000 to 150,000 clones detected, 89% appear once; the ten largest clones hold roughly 4.1%. This specimen consisted of peripheral blood, obtained on day 0 of AZD1222 vaccination. The receptors originated from an adult in good health.

V and J are TRBV14 and TRBJ1-6, with unresolved D. Germline lookup yields CDR1 SGHDN and CDR2 FVKESK. Trimming took off 3 bases at V and 7 bases at J, with 13 bases between the two ends. The CDR3 has 15 residues. Here the CDR3 DNA reads TGTGCCAGCAGCCAGCAAGGGATGAGGAATTCACCCCTCCACTTT. This gives the protein CASSQQGMRNSPLHF.

The rearrangement uses TRBV7-2 and TRBJ2-2; the D gene is possibly TRBD2 (6 bases). This CDR3 is 16 amino acids long. The V gene lost 0 bases and the J gene lost 2 bases, with 10 bases spanning the gap. Germline CDR1 reads SGHTA; CDR2 reads FQGNSA. CDR3 protein: CASSLASGLNTGELFF. CDR3 nucleotides: TGTGCCAGCAGCTTAGCAAGCGGGCTAAACACCGGGGAGCTGTTTTTT.

The sample holds a few counts of this clone. This chain uses TRBV6-6 with TRBJ1-1; possible D gene TRBD1, 5 bases. CDR3 length: 13 residues. CDR1 and CDR2 from the germline V gene are MNHNY and SVGAGI (reference sequence). With 0 bases removed from V and 7 bases from J, the gap between germline ends came to 9 bases. CDR3 bases: TGTGCCAGCAGTTACTCGCAGACAGTTGAAGCTTTCTTT. This sequence encodes CASSYSQTVEAFF.

The chain couples TRBV7-6 to TRBJ2-7; D unclear. CDR1 is SGHVS, CDR2 FNYEAQ, per germline. V shed 3 bases and J shed 6 bases, with 18 bases lying between them. The CDR3 is 15 amino acids. The CDR3 region is CASSLVVGSLSEQYF. In DNA form, the CDR3 reads TGTGCCAGCAGCTTGGTCGTTGGTAGCTTAAGCGAGCAGTACTTC.

This chain links TRBV3-1 (or the pseudogene TRBV3-2) with TRBJ1-1, with D possibly matching TRBD1 (5 bases). CDR3 length: 13 residues. Germline loops: CDR1 LGHDT, CDR2 YNNKEL (reference sequence). Trimming shortened V by 5 bases and J by 8 bases, and 15 bases separated the two germline ends. CDR3: CASSWGQDGEAFF. The CDR3, as DNA: TGTGCCAGCAGCTGGGGCCAGGACGGGGAAGCTTTCTTT.

The rearrangement joins TRBV7-8 to TRBJ2-7, with D perhaps being TRBD1 or TRBD2 (6 bases each). Germline CDR1 is SGHVS and CDR2 is FQNEAQ. Trimming removed 5 bases at V and 4 bases at J, with 30 bases between. The CDR3 sequence is 19 residues long. The CDR3 sequence: CASSPHRVAFGGLGYEQYF. The CDR3 nucleotides are TGTGCCAGCAGCCCCCACAGGGTGGCGTTTGGGGGACTGGGGTACGAGCAGTACTTC.

The chain employs TRBV5-6 and TRBJ1-2, with 8 nucleotides matching TRBD1. The CDR3 contains 14 residues. The germline CDR1 and CDR2 sequences are SGHDT and YYEEEE. With V trimmed by 1 base and J by 4 bases, 3 bases remained unmatched. The CDR3 nucleotides are TGTGCCAGCAGCTTGACAGGGGGGATCTATGGCTACACCTTC. Its translation is CASSLTGGIYGYTF.